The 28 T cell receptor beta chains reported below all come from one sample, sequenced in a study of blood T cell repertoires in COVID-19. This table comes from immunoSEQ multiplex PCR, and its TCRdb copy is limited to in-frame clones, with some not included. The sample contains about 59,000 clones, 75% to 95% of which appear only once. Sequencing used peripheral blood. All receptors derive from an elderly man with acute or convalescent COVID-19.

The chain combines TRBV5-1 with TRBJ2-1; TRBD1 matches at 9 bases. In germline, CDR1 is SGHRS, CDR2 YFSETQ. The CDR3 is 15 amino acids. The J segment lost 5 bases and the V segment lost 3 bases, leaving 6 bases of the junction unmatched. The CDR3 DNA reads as TGCGCCAGCAGCTCGACAGGGGGTCGGGACAATGAGCAGTTCTTC. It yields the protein CASSSTGGRDNEQFF.

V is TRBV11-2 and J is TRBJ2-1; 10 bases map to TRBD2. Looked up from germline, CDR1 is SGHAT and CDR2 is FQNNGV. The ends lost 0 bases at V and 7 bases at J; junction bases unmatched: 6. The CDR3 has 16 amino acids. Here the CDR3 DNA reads TGTGCCAGCAGCTTAGAAGCGGGGGGGAGGTATAATGAGCAGTTCTTC. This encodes CASSLEAGGRYNEQFF.

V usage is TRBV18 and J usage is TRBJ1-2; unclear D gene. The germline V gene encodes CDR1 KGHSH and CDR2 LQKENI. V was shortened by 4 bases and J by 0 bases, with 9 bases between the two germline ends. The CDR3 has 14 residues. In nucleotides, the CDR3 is TGTGCCAGCTCACGCCGAGAGACTAACTATGGCTACACCTTC. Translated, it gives CASSRRETNYGYTF. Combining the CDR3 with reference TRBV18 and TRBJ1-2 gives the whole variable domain NAGVMQNPRHLVRRRGQEARLRCSPMKGHSHVYWYRQLPEEGLKFMVYLQKENIIDESGMPKERFSAEFPKEGPSILRIQQVVRGDSAAYFCASSRRETNYGYTFGSGTRLTVV.

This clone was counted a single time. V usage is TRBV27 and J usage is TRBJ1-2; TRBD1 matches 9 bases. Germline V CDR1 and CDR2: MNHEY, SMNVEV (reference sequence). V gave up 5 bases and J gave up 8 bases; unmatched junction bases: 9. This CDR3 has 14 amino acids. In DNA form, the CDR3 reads TGTGCCAGCAGTATCAGACAGGGGGTATTGGGCTACACCTTC. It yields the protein CASSIRQGVLGYTF.

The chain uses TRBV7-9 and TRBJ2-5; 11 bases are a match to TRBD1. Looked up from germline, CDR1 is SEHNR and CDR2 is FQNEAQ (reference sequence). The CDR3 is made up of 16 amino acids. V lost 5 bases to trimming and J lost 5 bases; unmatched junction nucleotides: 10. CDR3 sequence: CASSPRTGGPVETQYF. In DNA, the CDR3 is TGTGCCAGCAGCCCACGGACAGGGGGCCCCGTGGAGACCCAGTACTTC.

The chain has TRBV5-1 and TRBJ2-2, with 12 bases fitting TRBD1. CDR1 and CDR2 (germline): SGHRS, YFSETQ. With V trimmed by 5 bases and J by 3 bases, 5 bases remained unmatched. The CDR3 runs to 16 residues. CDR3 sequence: CASRLGTGGYTGELFF. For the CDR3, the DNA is TGCGCCAGCAGACTGGGGACAGGGGGCTACACCGGGGAGCTGTTTTTT. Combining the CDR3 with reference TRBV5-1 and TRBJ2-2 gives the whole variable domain KAGVTQTPRYLIKTRGQQVTLSCSPISGHRSVSWYQQTPGQGLQFLFEYFSETQRNKGNFPGRFSGRQFSNSRSEMNVSTLELGDSALYLCASRLGTGGYTGELFFGEGSRLTVL.

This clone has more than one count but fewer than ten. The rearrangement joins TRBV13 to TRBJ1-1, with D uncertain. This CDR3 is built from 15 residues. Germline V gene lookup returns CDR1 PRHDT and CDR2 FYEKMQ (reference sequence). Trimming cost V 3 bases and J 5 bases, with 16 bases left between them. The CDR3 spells CASSLTINPGTEAFF. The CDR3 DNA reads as TGTGCCAGCAGCTTGACAATTAACCCGGGGACTGAAGCTTTCTTT.

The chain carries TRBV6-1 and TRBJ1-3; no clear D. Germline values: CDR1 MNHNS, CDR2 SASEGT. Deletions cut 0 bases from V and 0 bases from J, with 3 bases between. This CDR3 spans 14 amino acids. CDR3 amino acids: CASSEASSGNTIYF. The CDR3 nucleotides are TGTGCCAGCAGTGAAGCTAGCTCTGGAAACACCATATATTTT.

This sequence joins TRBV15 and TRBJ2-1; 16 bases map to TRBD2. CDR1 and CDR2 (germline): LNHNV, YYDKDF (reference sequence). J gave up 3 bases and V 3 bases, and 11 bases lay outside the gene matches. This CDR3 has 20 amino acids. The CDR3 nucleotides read TGTGCCACCAGCAGGCCCCCGGGGGGACTAGCGGGGGGGAGCTACAATGAGCAGTTCTTC. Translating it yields CATSRPPGGLAGGSYNEQFF.

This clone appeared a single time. Here the CDR3 reads CASSELEETQYF. The CDR3 DNA sequence: TGTGCCAGCAGCGAACTAGAAGAGACCCAGTACTTC. The chain recombines TRBV6-2 or TRBV6-3 with TRBJ2-5, with D perhaps matching TRBD2 (5 bases). Trimming took off 6 bases at V and 3 bases at J, with 8 bases between the two ends. The CDR3 is 12 residues long. The germline gives CDR1 MNHEY, CDR2 SVGEGT.

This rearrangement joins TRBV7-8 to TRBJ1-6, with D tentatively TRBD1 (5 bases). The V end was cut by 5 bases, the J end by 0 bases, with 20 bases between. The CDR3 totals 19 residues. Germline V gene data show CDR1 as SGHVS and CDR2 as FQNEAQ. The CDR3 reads CASSLRWGDSSSYNSPLHF. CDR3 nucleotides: TGTGCCAGCAGCCTTAGGTGGGGGGACTCGAGCTCCTATAATTCACCCCTCCACTTT.

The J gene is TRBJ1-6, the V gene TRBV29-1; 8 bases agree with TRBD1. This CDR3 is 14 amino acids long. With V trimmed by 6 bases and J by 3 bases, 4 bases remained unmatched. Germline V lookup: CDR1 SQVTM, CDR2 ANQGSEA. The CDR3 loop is CSVKGQGYNSPLHF. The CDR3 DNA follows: TGCAGCGTAAAAGGACAGGGCTATAATTCACCCCTCCACTTT.

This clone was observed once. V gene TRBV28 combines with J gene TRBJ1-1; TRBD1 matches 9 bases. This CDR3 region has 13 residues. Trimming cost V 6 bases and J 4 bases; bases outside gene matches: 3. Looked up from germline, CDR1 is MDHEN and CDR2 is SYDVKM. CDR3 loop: CASRWTGVTEAFF. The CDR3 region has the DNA TGTGCCAGCAGATGGACAGGGGTCACTGAAGCTTTCTTT.

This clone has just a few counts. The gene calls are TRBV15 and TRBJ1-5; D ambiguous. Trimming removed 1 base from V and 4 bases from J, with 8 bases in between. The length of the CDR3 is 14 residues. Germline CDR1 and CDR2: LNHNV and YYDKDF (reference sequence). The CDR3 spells CATSRGGLNQPQHF. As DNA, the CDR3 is TGTGCCACCAGCAGAGGCGGCCTAAATCAGCCCCAGCATTTT. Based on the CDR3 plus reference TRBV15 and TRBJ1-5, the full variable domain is DAMVIQNPRYQVTQFGKPVTLSCSQTLNHNVMYWYQQKSSQAPKLLFHYYDKDFNNEADTPDNFQSRRPNTSFCFLDIRSPGLGDTAMYLCATSRGGLNQPQHFGDGTRLSIL.

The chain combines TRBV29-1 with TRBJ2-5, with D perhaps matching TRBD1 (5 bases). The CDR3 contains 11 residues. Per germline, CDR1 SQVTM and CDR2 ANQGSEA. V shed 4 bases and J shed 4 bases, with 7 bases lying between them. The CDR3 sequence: CSVVQGETQYF. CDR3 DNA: TGCAGCGTTGTTCAGGGAGAGACCCAGTACTTC.

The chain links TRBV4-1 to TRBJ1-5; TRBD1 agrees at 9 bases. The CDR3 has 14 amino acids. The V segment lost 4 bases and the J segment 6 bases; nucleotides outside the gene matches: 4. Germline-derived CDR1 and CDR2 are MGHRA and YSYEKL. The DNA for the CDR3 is TGCGCCAGCAGCCCGGACAGGGGAGCTCAGCCCCAGCATTTT. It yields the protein CASSPDRGAQPQHF.

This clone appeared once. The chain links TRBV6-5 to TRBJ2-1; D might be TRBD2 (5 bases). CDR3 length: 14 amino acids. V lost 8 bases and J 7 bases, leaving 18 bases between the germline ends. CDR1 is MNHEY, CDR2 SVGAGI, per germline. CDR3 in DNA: TGTGCCAGCGAACGGAGGCCCCGTGGAAATGAGCAGTTCTTC. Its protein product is CASERRPRGNEQFF.

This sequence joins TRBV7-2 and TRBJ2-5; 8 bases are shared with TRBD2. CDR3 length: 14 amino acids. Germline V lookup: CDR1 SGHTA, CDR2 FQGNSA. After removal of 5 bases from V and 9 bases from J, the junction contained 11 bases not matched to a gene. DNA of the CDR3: TGTGCCAGCAGCCCCCGGGAGGGGGGACTTCCCCAGTACTTC. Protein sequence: CASSPREGGLPQYF.

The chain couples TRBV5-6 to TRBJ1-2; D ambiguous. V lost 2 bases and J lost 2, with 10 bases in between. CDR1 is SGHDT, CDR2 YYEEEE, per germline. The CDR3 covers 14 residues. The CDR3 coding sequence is TGTGCCAGCAGCTTACCGACACGGAACTATGGCTACACCTTC. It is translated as CASSLPTRNYGYTF.

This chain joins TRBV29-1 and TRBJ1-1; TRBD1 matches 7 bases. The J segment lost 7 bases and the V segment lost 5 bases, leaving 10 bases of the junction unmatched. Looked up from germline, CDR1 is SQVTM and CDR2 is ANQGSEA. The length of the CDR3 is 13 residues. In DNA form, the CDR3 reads TGCAGCGTTAGCCGGGACAGCGTCTATGAAGCTTTCTTT. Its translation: CSVSRDSVYEAFF.

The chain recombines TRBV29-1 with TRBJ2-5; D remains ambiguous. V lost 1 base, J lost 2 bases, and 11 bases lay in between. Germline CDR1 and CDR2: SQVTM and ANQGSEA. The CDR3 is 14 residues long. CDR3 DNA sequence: TGCAGCGTTGAAGTTGCAGTAAAACAAGAGACCCAGTACTTC. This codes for CSVEVAVKQETQYF.

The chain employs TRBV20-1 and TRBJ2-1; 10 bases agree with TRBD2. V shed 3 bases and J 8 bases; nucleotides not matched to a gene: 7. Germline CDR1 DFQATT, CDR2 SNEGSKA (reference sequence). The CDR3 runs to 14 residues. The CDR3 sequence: CSASELAGVDEQFF. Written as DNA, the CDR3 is TGCAGTGCTAGTGAGCTAGCGGGGGTCGATGAGCAGTTCTTC.

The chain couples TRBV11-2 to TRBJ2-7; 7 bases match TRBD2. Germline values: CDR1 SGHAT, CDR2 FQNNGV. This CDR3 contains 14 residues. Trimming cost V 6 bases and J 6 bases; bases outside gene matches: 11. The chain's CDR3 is CASRQAGVTTEQYF. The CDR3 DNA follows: TGTGCCAGCAGGCAGGCGGGGGTGACTACCGAGCAGTACTTC.

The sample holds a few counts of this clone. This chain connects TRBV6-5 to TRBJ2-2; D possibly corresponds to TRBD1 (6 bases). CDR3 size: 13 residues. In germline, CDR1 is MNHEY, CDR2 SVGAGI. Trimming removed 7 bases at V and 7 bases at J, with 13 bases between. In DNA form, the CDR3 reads TGTGCCAGCAACGAACAGGGTATCGGGGAGCTGTTTTTT. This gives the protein CASNEQGIGELFF.

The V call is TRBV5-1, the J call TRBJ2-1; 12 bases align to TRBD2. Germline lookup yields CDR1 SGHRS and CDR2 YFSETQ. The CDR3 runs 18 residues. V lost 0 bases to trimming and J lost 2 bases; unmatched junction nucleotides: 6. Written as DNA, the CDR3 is TGCGCCAGCAGCTTGGCGGCTGGACTAGCGGGAACCTACAATGAGCAGTTCTTC. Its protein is CASSLAAGLAGTYNEQFF.

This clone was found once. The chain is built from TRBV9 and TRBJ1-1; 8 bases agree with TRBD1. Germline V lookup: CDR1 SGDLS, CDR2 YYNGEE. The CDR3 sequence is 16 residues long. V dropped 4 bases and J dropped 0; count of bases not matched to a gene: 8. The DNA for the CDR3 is TGTGCCAGCAGCCCCAGAGGGGACAGGTTGAACACTGAAGCTTTCTTT. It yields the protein CASSPRGDRLNTEAFF.

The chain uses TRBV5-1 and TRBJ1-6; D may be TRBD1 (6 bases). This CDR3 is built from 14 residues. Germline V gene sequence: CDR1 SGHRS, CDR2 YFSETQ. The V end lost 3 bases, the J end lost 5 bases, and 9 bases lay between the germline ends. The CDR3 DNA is TGCGCCAGCAGCTCGGACAGAAATAATTCACCCCTCCACTTT. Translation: CASSSDRNNSPLHF.

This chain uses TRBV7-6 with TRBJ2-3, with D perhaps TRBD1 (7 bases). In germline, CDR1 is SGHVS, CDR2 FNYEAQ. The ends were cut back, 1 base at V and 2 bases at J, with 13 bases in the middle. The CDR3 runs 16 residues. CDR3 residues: CASSLGSGGPTDTQYF. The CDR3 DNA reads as TGTGCCAGCAGCTTAGGCTCAGGGGGGCCCACAGATACGCAGTATTTT.